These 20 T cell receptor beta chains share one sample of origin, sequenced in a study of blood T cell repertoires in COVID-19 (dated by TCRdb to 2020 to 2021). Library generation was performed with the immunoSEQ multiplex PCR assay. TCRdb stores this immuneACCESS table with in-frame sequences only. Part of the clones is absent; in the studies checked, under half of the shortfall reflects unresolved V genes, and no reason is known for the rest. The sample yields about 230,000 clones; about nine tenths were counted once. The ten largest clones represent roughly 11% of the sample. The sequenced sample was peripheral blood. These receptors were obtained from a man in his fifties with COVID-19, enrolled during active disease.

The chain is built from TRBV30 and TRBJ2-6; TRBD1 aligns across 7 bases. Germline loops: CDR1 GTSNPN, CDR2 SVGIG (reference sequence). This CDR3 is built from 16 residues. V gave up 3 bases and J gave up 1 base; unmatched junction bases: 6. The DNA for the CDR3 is TGTGCCTGGAGACCGGGACAGACGTCTGGGGCCAACGTCCTGACTTTC. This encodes CAWRPGQTSGANVLTF.

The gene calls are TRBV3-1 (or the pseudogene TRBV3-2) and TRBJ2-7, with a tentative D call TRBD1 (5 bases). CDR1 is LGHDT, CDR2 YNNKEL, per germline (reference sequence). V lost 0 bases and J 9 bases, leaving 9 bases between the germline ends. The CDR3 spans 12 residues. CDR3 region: CASSQEWGGQYF. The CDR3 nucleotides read TGTGCCAGCAGCCAAGAGTGGGGCGGGCAGTACTTC.

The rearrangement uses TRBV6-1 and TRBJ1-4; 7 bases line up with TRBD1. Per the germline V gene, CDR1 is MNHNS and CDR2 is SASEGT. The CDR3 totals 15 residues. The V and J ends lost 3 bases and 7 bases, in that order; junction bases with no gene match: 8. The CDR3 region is CASSDRGQLVEKLFF. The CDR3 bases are TGTGCCAGCAGTGACCGGGGACAGCTCGTTGAAAAACTGTTTTTT.

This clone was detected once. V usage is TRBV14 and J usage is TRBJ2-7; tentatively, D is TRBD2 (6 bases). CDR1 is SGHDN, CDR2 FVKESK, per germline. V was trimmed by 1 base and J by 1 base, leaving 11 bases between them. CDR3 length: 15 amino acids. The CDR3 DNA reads TGTGCCAGCAGCCAAGTTTTCGGGGGATCCTACGAGCAGTACTTC. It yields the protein CASSQVFGGSYEQYF.

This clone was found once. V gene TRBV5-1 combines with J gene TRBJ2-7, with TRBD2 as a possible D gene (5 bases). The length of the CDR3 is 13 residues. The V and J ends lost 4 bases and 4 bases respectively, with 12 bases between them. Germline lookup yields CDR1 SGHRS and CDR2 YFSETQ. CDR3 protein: CASSPGWAYEQYF. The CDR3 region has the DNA TGCGCCAGCAGCCCGGGGTGGGCTTACGAGCAGTACTTC.

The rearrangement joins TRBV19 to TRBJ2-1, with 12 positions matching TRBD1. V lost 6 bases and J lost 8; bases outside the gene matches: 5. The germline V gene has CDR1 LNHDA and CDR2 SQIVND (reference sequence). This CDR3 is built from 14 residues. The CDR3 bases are TGTGCCAGTAGGTCCGGGACAGGGGGCGATGAGCAGTTCTTC. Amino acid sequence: CASRSGTGGDEQFF. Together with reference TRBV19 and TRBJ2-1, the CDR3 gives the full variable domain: DGGITQSPKYLFRKEGQNVTLSCEQNLNHDAMYWYRQDPGQGLRLIYYSQIVNDFQKGDIAEGYSVSREKKESFPLTVTSAQKNPTAFYLCASRSGTGGDEQFFGPGTRLTVL.

Written as DNA, the CDR3 is TGTGCCAGTGGGGACAGAGAAGCTGGAAACACCATATATTTT. This translates into CASGDREAGNTIYF. The chain employs TRBV30 and TRBJ1-3, with 7 bases aligning to TRBD1. The CDR3 consists of 14 residues. Germline loops: CDR1 GTSNPN, CDR2 SVGIG (reference sequence). J was trimmed by 2 bases and V by 8 bases; bases with no gene match: 9.

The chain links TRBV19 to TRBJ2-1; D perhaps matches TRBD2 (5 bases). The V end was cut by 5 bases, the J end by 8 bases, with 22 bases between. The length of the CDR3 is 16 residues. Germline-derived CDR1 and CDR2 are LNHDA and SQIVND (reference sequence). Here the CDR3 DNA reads TGTGCCAGTAGTGGGAGACCGGGAAATACCGGGGATGAGCAGTTCTTC. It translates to CASSGRPGNTGDEQFF.

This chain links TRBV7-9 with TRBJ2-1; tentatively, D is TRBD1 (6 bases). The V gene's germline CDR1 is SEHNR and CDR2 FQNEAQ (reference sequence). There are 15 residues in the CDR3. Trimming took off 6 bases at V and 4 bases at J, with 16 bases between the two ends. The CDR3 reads CASSPQGRVYNEQFF. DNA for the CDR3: TGTGCCAGCAGTCCCCAGGGGCGGGTATACAATGAGCAGTTCTTC.

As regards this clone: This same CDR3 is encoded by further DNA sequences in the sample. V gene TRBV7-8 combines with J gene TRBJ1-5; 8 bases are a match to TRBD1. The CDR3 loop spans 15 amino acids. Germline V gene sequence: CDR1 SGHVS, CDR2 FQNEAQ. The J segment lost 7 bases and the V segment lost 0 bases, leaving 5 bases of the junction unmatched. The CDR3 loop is CASSLAGQGAQPQHF. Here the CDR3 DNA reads TGTGCCAGCAGCTTAGCAGGGCAGGGGGCGCAGCCCCAGCATTTT.

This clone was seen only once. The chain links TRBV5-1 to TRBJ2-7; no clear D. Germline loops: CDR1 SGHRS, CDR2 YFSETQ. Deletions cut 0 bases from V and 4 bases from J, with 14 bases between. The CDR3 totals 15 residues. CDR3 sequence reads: CASSLDPGATYEQYF. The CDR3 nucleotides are TGCGCCAGCAGCTTGGACCCGGGTGCAACTTACGAGCAGTACTTC.

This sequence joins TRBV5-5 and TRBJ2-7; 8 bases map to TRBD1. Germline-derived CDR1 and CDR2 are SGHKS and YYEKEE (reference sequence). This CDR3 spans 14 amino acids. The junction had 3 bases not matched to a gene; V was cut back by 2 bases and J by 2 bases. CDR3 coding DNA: TGTGCCAGCAGCTTCCAGGGGGCCACCTACGAGCAGTACTTC. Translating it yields CASSFQGATYEQYF.

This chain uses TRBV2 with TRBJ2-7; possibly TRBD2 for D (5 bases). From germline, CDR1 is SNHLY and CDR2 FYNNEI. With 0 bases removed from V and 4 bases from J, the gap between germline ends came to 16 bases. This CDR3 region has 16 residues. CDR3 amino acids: CASSEAAGILSYEQYF. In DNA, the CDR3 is TGTGCCAGCAGTGAAGCTGCCGGGATCCTCTCTTACGAGCAGTACTTC.

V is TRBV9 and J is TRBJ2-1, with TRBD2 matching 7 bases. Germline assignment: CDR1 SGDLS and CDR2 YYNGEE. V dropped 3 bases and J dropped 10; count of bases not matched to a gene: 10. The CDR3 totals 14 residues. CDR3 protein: CASSGVSGPGEQFF. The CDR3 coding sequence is TGTGCCAGCAGCGGGGTTAGCGGGCCGGGGGAGCAGTTCTTC.

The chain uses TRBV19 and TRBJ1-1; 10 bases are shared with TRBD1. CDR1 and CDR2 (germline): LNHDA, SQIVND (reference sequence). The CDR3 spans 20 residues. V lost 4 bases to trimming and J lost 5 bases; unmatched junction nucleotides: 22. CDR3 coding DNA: TGTGCCAGTAGTACCCACCCGCCTGACAGGGGGCTCCGAAGGGGTACTGAAGCTTTCTTT. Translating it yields CASSTHPPDRGLRRGTEAFF.

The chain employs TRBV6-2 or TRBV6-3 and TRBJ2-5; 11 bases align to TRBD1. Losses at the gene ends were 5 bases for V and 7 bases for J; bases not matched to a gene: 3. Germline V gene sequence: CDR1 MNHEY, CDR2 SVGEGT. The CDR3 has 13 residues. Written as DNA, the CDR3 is TGTGCCAGCAGTCCGGGACAGGGGGGGACCCAGTACTTC. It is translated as CASSPGQGGTQYF.

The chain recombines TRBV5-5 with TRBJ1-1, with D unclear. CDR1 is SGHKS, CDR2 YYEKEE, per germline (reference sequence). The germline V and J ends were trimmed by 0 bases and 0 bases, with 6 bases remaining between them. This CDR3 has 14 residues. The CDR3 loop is CASSLAQLNTEAFF. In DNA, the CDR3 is TGTGCCAGCAGCTTGGCCCAGTTGAACACTGAAGCTTTCTTT.

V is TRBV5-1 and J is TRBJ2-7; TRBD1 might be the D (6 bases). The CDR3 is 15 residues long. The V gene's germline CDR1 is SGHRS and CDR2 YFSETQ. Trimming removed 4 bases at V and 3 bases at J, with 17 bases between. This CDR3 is CASSPQGRVGYEQYF. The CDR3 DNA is TGCGCCAGCAGCCCACAGGGACGAGTTGGCTACGAGCAGTACTTC.

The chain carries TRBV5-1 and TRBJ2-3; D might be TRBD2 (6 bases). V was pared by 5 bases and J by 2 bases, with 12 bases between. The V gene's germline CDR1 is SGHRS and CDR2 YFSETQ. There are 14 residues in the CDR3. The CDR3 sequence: CASSRDSFTDTQYF. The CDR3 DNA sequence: TGCGCCAGCAGTCGGGACTCTTTCACAGATACGCAGTATTTT.

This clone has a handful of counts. CDR3 DNA: TGTGCCAGCTCGTCTAGCGGGGGCACCTACAATGAGCAGTTCTTC. This gives the protein CASSSSGGTYNEQFF. The chain couples TRBV18 to TRBJ2-1; 10 bases match TRBD2. The CDR3 loop spans 15 amino acids. Germline CDR1 KGHSH, CDR2 LQKENI. The V gene end was trimmed by 6 bases and the J gene end by 2 bases; junction bases not matched to a gene: 4.